Shown below are 22 T cell receptor beta chains from a single sample sequenced in a study of shared clonotypes between healthy human individuals. The data were produced by immunoSEQ multiplex PCR, yet TCRdb's version contains in-frame clones alone and is incomplete. The sample records around 1 million clones, over 75% being singletons. The source material was memory CD4+ T cells sorted from blood. Subset: CD45RA-negative fraction. The source is a man between 18 and 29 years old in good health.

This clone was seen ten or more times. The chain recombines TRBV4-3 with TRBJ2-3; D is tentatively TRBD1 or TRBD2 (6 bases each). The CDR3 has 14 residues. Per germline, CDR1 LGHNA and CDR2 YSLEER. V gave up 0 bases and J gave up 7 bases, with 11 bases separating them. The CDR3 bases are TGCGCCAGCAGCCAAGACGGCGGGACAAATACGCAGTATTTT. Translating gives CASSQDGGTNTQYF.

The chain carries TRBV7-9 and TRBJ1-1; 11 nucleotides agree with TRBD1. CDR3 size: 16 residues. Germline assignment: CDR1 SEHNR and CDR2 FQNEAQ (reference sequence). Germline trimming cut 4 bases from V and 3 bases from J; bases unmatched to any gene: 7. CDR3: CASSSGTGGSDTEAFF. CDR3 DNA: TGTGCCAGCAGCTCCGGGACAGGGGGTTCGGACACTGAAGCTTTCTTT.

CDR3 region: CAISARLAVQGPDEQFF. For the CDR3, the DNA is TGTGCCATCAGTGCAAGACTAGCGGTCCAAGGTCCGGATGAGCAGTTCTTC. The chain recombines TRBV10-3 with TRBJ2-1; 9 bases are a match to TRBD2. The CDR3 contains 17 residues. J was trimmed by 8 bases and V by 4 bases; bases with no gene match: 15. CDR1 ENHRY and CDR2 SYGVKD come from the germline V gene.

This clone turned up a few times. For the CDR3, the DNA is TGTGCCAGCAGTGACAGAGACGCCAGAAACACCATATATTTT. Translating it yields CASSDRDARNTIYF. V is TRBV2 and J is TRBJ1-3; D is ambiguous. The V and J ends lost 3 bases and 5 bases respectively, with 11 bases between them. Germline CDR1 is SNHLY and CDR2 is FYNNEI. The CDR3 runs 14 residues. The whole variable domain, remainder taken from reference TRBV2 and TRBJ1-3, is EPEVTQTPSHQVTQMGQEVILRCVPISNHLYFYWYRQILGQKVEFLVSFYNNEISEKSEIFDDQFSVERPDGSNFTLKIRSTKLEDSAMYFCASSDRDARNTIYFGEGSWLTVV.

This clone was detected ten times or more. V is TRBV28 and J is TRBJ2-7; D might be TRBD1 or TRBD2, each matching 5 bases. Germline values: CDR1 MDHEN, CDR2 SYDVKM. V was trimmed by 5 bases and J by 4 bases, leaving 12 bases between them. The CDR3 extends over 13 amino acids. CDR3: CASSTGTVYEQYF. CDR3 sequence (DNA): TGTGCCAGCAGTACCGGGACCGTATACGAGCAGTACTTC.

The chain combines TRBV27 with TRBJ2-1, with D unclear. Trimming pared 2 bases from V and 2 bases from J, leaving 7 bases between. Germline V CDR1 and CDR2: MNHEY, SMNVEV (reference sequence). The CDR3 is made up of 14 amino acids. This CDR3 reads CASSLKRTYNEQFF. In DNA, the CDR3 is TGTGCCAGCAGTTTAAAGAGGACCTACAATGAGCAGTTCTTC.

The chain links TRBV28 to TRBJ2-3; 15 nucleotides match TRBD2. The CDR3 is 18 residues long. Germline V gene data show CDR1 as MDHEN and CDR2 as SYDVKM. The junction had 7 bases not matched to a gene; V was cut back by 4 bases and J by 2 bases. CDR3 sequence: CASSSRTSGGGNTDTQYF. CDR3 bases: TGTGCCAGCAGTTCCCGGACTAGCGGGGGGGGAAACACAGATACGCAGTATTTT.

This clone is a singleton in its sample. J is TRBJ2-6 and V is TRBV5-6; D remains unclear. The V and J ends lost 4 bases and 0 bases respectively, with 11 bases between them. Germline V lookup: CDR1 SGHDT, CDR2 YYEEEE. This CDR3 has 16 amino acids. The CDR3 region is CASSLRLNSGANVLTF. The CDR3 region has the DNA TGTGCCAGCAGCCTAAGACTGAACTCTGGGGCCAACGTCCTGACTTTC.

This chain connects TRBV7-2 to TRBJ2-3, with 9 positions matching TRBD2. The CDR3 is 15 residues long. J gave up 6 bases and V 5 bases, and 9 bases lay outside the gene matches. Germline CDR1 SGHTA, CDR2 FQGNSA. This CDR3 is CASSPQGSGSDTQYF. CDR3 sequence (DNA): TGTGCCAGCAGCCCCCAGGGTAGCGGGAGTGATACGCAGTATTTT.

This chain uses TRBV4-1 with TRBJ2-5, with 11 bases that match TRBD2. The length of the CDR3 is 19 residues. Trimming took 0 bases from V and 7 from J; bases not matched to a gene: 16. Per germline, CDR1 MGHRA and CDR2 YSYEKL. The CDR3 DNA follows: TGCGCCAGCAGCCAAGATATGACCATTAGCGGGAGGGCCCTAGGGACCCAGTACTTC. Translation: CASSQDMTISGRALGTQYF.

The chain couples TRBV5-6 to TRBJ2-3, with 10 nucleotides matching TRBD1. Germline V gene sequence: CDR1 SGHDT, CDR2 YYEEEE. With V trimmed by 4 bases and J by 5 bases, 7 bases remained unmatched. This CDR3 comprises 15 residues. The CDR3, as DNA: TGTGCCAGCAGCCGGGGACAGGGGCGGGAAGATACGCAGTATTTT. This codes for CASSRGQGREDTQYF.

The rearrangement joins TRBV19 to TRBJ2-2; TRBD1 agrees at 7 bases. Unmatched junction bases numbered 9, after V lost 9 bases and J lost 2 bases. CDR3 length equals 15 residues. Germline CDR1 reads LNHDA; CDR2 reads SQIVND (reference sequence). CDR3 bases: TGTGCCAGCCTAACTAGACAGGGAAACACCGGGGAGCTGTTTTTT. Translated, it gives CASLTRQGNTGELFF.

The CDR3 sequence is CARSLAGATGELFF. As DNA, the CDR3 is TGTGCCAGAAGCCTAGCGGGAGCCACCGGGGAGCTGTTTTTT. V usage is TRBV5-3 and J usage is TRBJ2-2, with 10 bases matching TRBD2. TRBV5-3 is marked as an open reading frame, function uncertain. Unmatched junction bases numbered 1, after V lost 4 bases and J lost 4 bases. The CDR3 runs to 14 residues.

The chain has TRBV10-3 and TRBJ2-7; 7 bases fit TRBD2. This CDR3 has 13 residues. Germline V gene sequence: CDR1 ENHRY, CDR2 SYGVKD. With V trimmed by 3 bases and J by 3 bases, 2 bases remained unmatched. This chain's CDR3 is CAISEGEGYEQYF. DNA of the CDR3: TGTGCCATCAGTGAAGGGGAGGGCTACGAGCAGTACTTC.

V is TRBV5-6 and J is TRBJ2-5; D might be TRBD1 or TRBD2, each matching 5 bases. CDR3 length equals 15 residues. Germline CDR1 and CDR2: SGHDT and YYEEEE. Between the trimmed V and J ends, which lost 1 base and 5 bases, there was a span of 15 bases. The DNA of the CDR3 is TGTGCCAGCAGCTTGCAGGGTGGGACGGTGGAGACCCAGTACTTC. Its translation is CASSLQGGTVETQYF.

For the CDR3, the DNA is TGTGCCATCAGTGGACAGGGGGCCGGAGCAACTAATGAAAAACTGTTTTTT. This sequence encodes CAISGQGAGATNEKLFF. V is TRBV10-3 and J is TRBJ1-4, with 10 bases aligning to TRBD1. J gave up 0 bases and V 4 bases, and 5 bases lay outside the gene matches. The CDR3 length is 17 residues. The germline gives CDR1 ENHRY, CDR2 SYGVKD.

The chain joins TRBV19 to TRBJ1-5; D possibly corresponds to TRBD1 (6 bases). Trimming removed 6 bases from V and 0 bases from J, with 12 bases in between. In germline, CDR1 is LNHDA, CDR2 SQIVND (reference sequence). This CDR3 region has 15 residues. CDR3 in DNA: TGTGCCAGTAGGTCTGCAGGGGTTAGCAATCAGCCCCAGCATTTT. This gives the protein CASRSAGVSNQPQHF.

This clone showed up just a few times. The CDR3: CSASQGVGYTF. The CDR3 DNA reads as TGCAGTGCCTCACAGGGGGTCGGCTACACCTTC. The chain recombines TRBV20-1 with TRBJ1-2, with 8 nucleotides matching TRBD1. Germline V CDR1 and CDR2: DFQATT, SNEGSKA (reference sequence). V lost 6 bases to trimming and J lost 8 bases; unmatched junction nucleotides: 5. CDR3 length equals 11 residues.

In DNA form, the CDR3 reads TGTGCCAGCAGTGACCCAGGGATCCACGAGCAGTACTTC. Translated, it gives CASSDPGIHEQYF. This chain uses TRBV2 with TRBJ2-7; a weak D match, TRBD1 (5 bases). Germline lookup yields CDR1 SNHLY and CDR2 FYNNEI. The V end lost 3 bases, the J end lost 5 bases, and 11 bases lay between the germline ends. The CDR3 has 13 amino acids. Supplemented by reference TRBV2 and TRBJ2-7, the full variable domain reads EPEVTQTPSHQVTQMGQEVILRCVPISNHLYFYWYRQILGQKVEFLVSFYNNEISEKSEIFDDQFSVERPDGSNFTLKIRSTKLEDSAMYFCASSDPGIHEQYFGPGTRLTVT.

This sequence joins TRBV5-8 and TRBJ1-1, with D possibly TRBD1 on 6 matching bases. Trimming left V 8 bases short and J 0 bases short, with 14 bases between. In germline, CDR1 is SGHTS, CDR2 YDEGEE. The CDR3 is made up of 14 amino acids. Here the CDR3 reads CARIRGGMNTEAFF. CDR3 nucleotides: TGTGCCAGGATTAGAGGGGGGATGAACACTGAAGCTTTCTTT.

Comments on this clone: Other DNA sequences in this sample translate to the same CDR3. V usage is TRBV6-5 and J usage is TRBJ2-7; D remains ambiguous. Trimming took 6 bases from V and 4 from J, leaving 7 bases between them. Germline V gene sequence: CDR1 MNHEY, CDR2 SVGAGI. The CDR3 runs to 11 residues. CDR3 nucleotides: TGTGCCAGCAGCGGTGGATACGAGCAGTACTTC. The encoded protein is CASSGGYEQYF.

This clone was picked up one time. The chain recombines TRBV7-2 with TRBJ2-4; 9 bases line up with TRBD2. The germline V gene encodes CDR1 SGHTA and CDR2 FQGNSA. The CDR3 is 18 residues long. The V segment lost 1 base and the J segment 5 bases; nucleotides outside the gene matches: 12. As DNA, the CDR3 is TGTGCCAGCAGCTTAGGGGGTTTGTCTAGCGGGGTGGAAAACATTCAGTACTTC. It specifies CASSLGGLSSGVENIQYF. Drawing the rest from reference TRBV7-2 and TRBJ2-4, the complete variable domain is GAGVSQSPSNKVTEKGKDVELRCDPISGHTALYWYRQSLGQGLEFLIYFQGNSAPDKSGLPSDRFSAERTGGSVSTLTIQRTQQEDSAVYLCASSLGGLSSGVENIQYFGAGTRLSVL.